The T cell receptor beta chain described here comes from a study of blood T cell repertoires in COVID-19. Across the whole study: The United States, Italy and Spain were the sources of the acute and convalescent COVID-19 samples. PBMCs, B-cell-depleted T cells, or T cells provided the cDNA or gDNA that made up the material.

V lost 2 bases and J lost 7, with 7 bases in between. The germline CDR1 and CDR2 sequences are SGHKS and YYEKEE (reference sequence). The CDR3 spans 12 residues. This clone was observed once. Study processing details: Reference gene primers were amplified, and this amplification served to estimate nucleated cell counts. Clones were read by immunoSEQ multiplex PCR, and TCRdb kept only the in-frame ones, dropping some. V and J calls and clone size are as listed in that table; D and trimming were resolved from the DNA. Here the sample spans over 150,000 clones, 84% being singletons. The genes are TRBV5-5 and TRBJ2-1, with D unresolved. The clonotype comes from a human donor in a cohort sampled during active COVID-19. Sequenced material: peripheral blood. The chain's CDR3 is CASSFRGNEQFF. In nucleotides, the CDR3 is TGTGCCAGCAGCTTCCGAGGTAATGAGCAGTTCTTC.